This entry lists 22 T cell receptor beta chains sequenced from one sample in a study of PD-1 blockade in classical Hodgkin lymphoma (TCRdb year 2020). In light of the paper, this sample's time point label describes: cycle 2 day 1 (C2D1) of nivolumab. Every trial patient had relapsed after autologous stem cell transplantation, and cohorts A, B and C differed in prior brentuximab vedotin exposure. The library was prepared using the immunoSEQ multiplex PCR assay. TCRdb's version of the immuneACCESS table is confined to in-frame rearrangements and falls short of the full clone set. An unresolved V gene accounts for under half of the shortfall where checked; the remainder is of unknown origin. Recorded for this sample are fewer than 50,000 clones; approximately 90% of them occurred a single time. The ten top clones hold 5% to 6.5% of the sample. Sequences were derived from peripheral blood mononuclear cells (PBMCs), sampled before the second cycle of nivolumab. The receptors were gathered from a human donor with classical Hodgkin lymphoma.

The V gene is TRBV19, the J gene TRBJ2-3; TRBD2 matches at 13 bases. The CDR3 extends over 18 amino acids. The germline V gene encodes CDR1 LNHDA and CDR2 SQIVND (reference sequence). Unmatched junction bases numbered 5, after V lost 2 bases and J lost 0 bases. The CDR3, as DNA: TGTGCCAGTAGTATACCGACTAGCGGGGGGCTTAGCACAGATACGCAGTATTTT. Protein: CASSIPTSGGLSTDTQYF.

The count of this clone is one. This sequence joins TRBV21-1 and TRBJ2-3; TRBD2 is the table's D call, not checked against the DNA. TRBV21-1 is designated a pseudogene. The CDR3 is 21 residues long. The DNA for the CDR3 is TGTGCCAGCAGCTCCGGGCTAGCCTTTTTAGGAGAAACCCCTAGCACAGATACGCAGTATTTT. Translated: CASSSGLAFLGETPSTDTQYF.

This chain links TRBV10-3 with TRBJ2-3; a weak D match, TRBD2 (5 bases). This CDR3 region has 17 residues. Per germline, CDR1 ENHRY and CDR2 SYGVKD. The V end was cut by 0 bases, the J end by 2 bases, with 15 bases between. The CDR3 here is CAISESIGVLATDTQYF. Here the CDR3 DNA reads TGTGCCATCAGTGAGTCAATTGGGGTTCTAGCCACAGATACGCAGTATTTT.

The chain joins TRBV27 to TRBJ1-4; D ambiguous. Germline CDR1 is MNHEY and CDR2 is SMNVEV (reference sequence). The CDR3 consists of 16 residues. Trimming took off 0 bases at V and 0 bases at J, with 8 bases between the two ends. The CDR3 region is CASSLSPAATNEKLFF. The CDR3 nucleotides are TGTGCCAGCAGTTTATCCCCTGCTGCAACTAATGAAAAACTGTTTTTT.

This chain joins TRBV5-4 and TRBJ2-7, with unresolved D. The germline gives CDR1 SGHNT, CDR2 YYREEE (reference sequence). The V end was cut by 2 bases, the J end by 6 bases, with 6 bases between. This CDR3 has 11 amino acids. The DNA of the CDR3 is TGTGCCAGCAGCTTTTCGGGCGAGCAGTACTTC. Its translation: CASSFSGEQYF. The entire variable domain, with the rest obtained from reference TRBV5-4 and TRBJ2-7, is as follows: ETGVTQSPTHLIKTRGQQVTLRCSSQSGHNTVSWYQQALGQGPQFIFQYYREEENGRGNFPPRFSGLQFPNYSSELNVNALELDDSALYLCASSFSGEQYFGPGTRLTVT.

The V call is TRBV9, the J call TRBJ2-5; 7 nucleotides match TRBD2. Per germline, CDR1 SGDLS and CDR2 YYNGEE. Unmatched junction bases numbered 10, after V lost 0 bases and J lost 5 bases. The CDR3 contains 16 residues. The CDR3 spells CASSVEASGEKETQYF. CDR3 bases: TGTGCCAGCAGCGTAGAAGCGAGCGGGGAGAAGGAGACCCAGTACTTC.

The J gene is TRBJ2-7, the V gene TRBV11-1; D is ambiguous. V shed 1 base and J shed 4 bases, with 8 bases lying between them. The CDR3 totals 13 residues. CDR1 and CDR2 (germline): SGHAT, FQDESV (reference sequence). The CDR3 coding sequence is TGTGCCAGCAGCTTAGGCAGGTTATACGAGCAGTACTTC. Protein: CASSLGRLYEQYF.

The chain joins TRBV19 to TRBJ1-3, with D hard to call. This CDR3 is built from 15 residues. Trimming left V 5 bases short and J 3 bases short, with 14 bases between. Germline V gene sequence: CDR1 LNHDA, CDR2 SQIVND (reference sequence). The DNA of the CDR3 is TGTGCCAGTAGTCTCGTGTCACCGGGTGGAAACACCATATATTTT. The encoded protein is CASSLVSPGGNTIYF.

This chain connects TRBV19 to TRBJ2-6; unclear D gene. The V and J ends lost 4 bases and 0 bases respectively, with 7 bases between them. This CDR3 is built from 15 residues. Germline loops: CDR1 LNHDA, CDR2 SQIVND (reference sequence). CDR3 protein: CASSTLNSGANVLTF. Written as DNA, the CDR3 is TGTGCCAGTAGTACTCTAAACTCTGGGGCCAACGTCCTGACTTTC.

The CDR3 region has the DNA TGTGCCAGCACAGGACGGTCCTCTGGAAACACCATATATTTT. This gives the protein CASTGRSSGNTIYF. V usage is TRBV19 and J usage is TRBJ1-3; tentative D call: TRBD1 (5 bases). Looked up from germline, CDR1 is LNHDA and CDR2 is SQIVND (reference sequence). The CDR3 is made up of 14 amino acids. Trimming stripped 9 bases from V and 0 bases from J, with 12 bases between. The full variable domain, with the rest looked up from reference TRBV19 and TRBJ1-3, is DGGITQSPKYLFRKEGQNVTLSCEQNLNHDAMYWYRQDPGQGLRLIYYSQIVNDFQKGDIAEGYSVSREKKESFPLTVTSAQKNPTAFYLCASTGRSSGNTIYFGEGSWLTVV.

This chain links TRBV6-1 with TRBJ2-7, with TRBD2 as a possible D gene (6 bases). The CDR3 extends over 18 amino acids. From germline, CDR1 is MNHNS and CDR2 SASEGT. The V gene lost 4 bases and the J gene lost 0 bases, with 22 bases spanning the gap. The CDR3 nucleotides are TGTGCCAGCAGTGTTAAGGACTACCACGCCGGGGCCTCCTACGAGCAGTACTTC. This gives the protein CASSVKDYHAGASYEQYF.

The gene calls are TRBV2 and TRBJ2-3, with D perhaps TRBD2 (5 bases). Trimming pared 6 bases from V and 1 base from J, leaving 11 bases between. Germline CDR1 is SNHLY and CDR2 is FYNNEI. The CDR3 has 14 residues. The CDR3 loop reads CASRLDPGTDTQYF. The CDR3 DNA reads TGTGCCAGCAGACTAGACCCCGGCACAGATACGCAGTATTTT.

This clone appeared once. The gene calls are TRBV19 and TRBJ2-7; tentatively, D is TRBD1 or TRBD2 (5 bases each). CDR1 is LNHDA, CDR2 SQIVND, per germline (reference sequence). Between the trimmed V and J ends, which lost 5 bases and 4 bases, there was a span of 18 bases. CDR3 length: 15 amino acids. CDR3: CASSPSPAGAYEQYF. The CDR3 DNA reads as TGTGCCAGTAGTCCATCGCCGGCCGGGGCATACGAGCAGTACTTC.

The genes are TRBV9 and TRBJ1-1; no reliable D call. The CDR3 has 12 amino acids. Germline V lookup: CDR1 SGDLS, CDR2 YYNGEE. V was trimmed by 4 bases and J by 4 bases, leaving 8 bases between them. CDR3 sequence (DNA): TGTGCCAGCAGCCCTGTCGCCACTGAAGCTTTCTTT. The encoded protein is CASSPVATEAFF.

This clone was observed a few times. The V gene is TRBV15, the J gene TRBJ2-6, with D perhaps TRBD2 (6 bases). CDR3 length equals 15 residues. Germline CDR1 reads LNHNV; CDR2 reads YYDKDF (reference sequence). With 6 bases removed from V and 1 base from J, the gap between germline ends came to 10 bases. CDR3 region: CATRTRSSGANVLTF. CDR3 DNA sequence: TGTGCCACCAGGACTAGGTCTTCTGGGGCCAACGTCCTGACTTTC.

V gene TRBV19 combines with J gene TRBJ2-1; 8 bases are a match to TRBD2. The CDR3 covers 13 residues. V was pared by 4 bases and J by 9 bases, with 5 bases of the junction left unmatched. CDR1 is LNHDA, CDR2 SQIVND, per germline (reference sequence). Written as DNA, the CDR3 is TGTGCCAGTAGTAGTAGGACTAGCCGTGAGCAGTTCTTC. This encodes CASSSRTSREQFF.

CDR3 loop: CASKELAGGETQYF. CDR3 in DNA: TGTGCCAGTAAGGAACTAGCGGGAGGGGAGACGCAGTATTTT. The chain uses TRBV19 and TRBJ2-3; 13 bases line up with TRBD2. This CDR3 contains 14 residues. V lost 7 bases to trimming and J lost 9 bases; unmatched junction nucleotides: 7. Looked up from germline, CDR1 is LNHDA and CDR2 is SQIVND (reference sequence). The full variable domain, completed using reference TRBV19 and TRBJ2-3, is DGGITQSPKYLFRKEGQNVTLSCEQNLNHDAMYWYRQDPGQGLRLIYYSQIVNDFQKGDIAEGYSVSREKKESFPLTVTSAQKNPTAFYLCASKELAGGETQYFGPGTRLTVL.

This chain joins TRBV21-1 and TRBJ1-4; whether TRBD1, the table's D call, matches the DNA was not checked. TRBV21-1 is tagged as a pseudogene. The CDR3 has 18 residues. The CDR3 region has the DNA TGTGCCAGGCAGAAGATACCGGGACAGGGGGTAGCGTACGAAAAACTGTTTTTT. Translated, it gives CARQKIPGQGVAYEKLFF.

This clone was observed a few times. The chain combines TRBV1 with TRBJ1-4; the D call TRBD1 from the table was never checked on the DNA. TRBV1 is described as a pseudogene. The CDR3 covers 15 residues. In nucleotides, the CDR3 is TGCACCAGCACCCGGGGGACAGGAGATAATGAAAAACTGTTTTTT. Amino acids: CTSTRGTGDNEKLFF.

The J gene is TRBJ2-1, the V gene TRBV13; 7 nucleotides align to TRBD2. V was pared by 1 base and J by 5 bases, with 5 bases of the junction left unmatched. Germline CDR1 is PRHDT and CDR2 is FYEKMQ (reference sequence). The CDR3 is 15 residues long. CDR3 protein: CASSLVSSGNNEQFF. The CDR3 DNA is TGTGCCAGCAGCTTAGTGTCTAGCGGAAACAATGAGCAGTTCTTC.

The chain couples TRBV7-8 to TRBJ2-5; 7 positions agree with TRBD1. The CDR3 contains 16 residues. Germline CDR1 SGHVS, CDR2 FQNEAQ. Germline trimming cut 1 base from V and 2 bases from J; bases unmatched to any gene: 7. The DNA of the CDR3 is TGTGCCAGCAGCTTAGTACGCCTACAGGGGCAAGAGACCCAGTACTTC. Translated: CASSLVRLQGQETQYF.

CDR3 loop: CASASGGNTEAFF. Here the CDR3 DNA reads TGTGCCAGCGCTTCCGGGGGTAACACTGAAGCTTTCTTT. The V and J genes are TRBV2 and TRBJ1-1, with D possibly being TRBD1 (5 bases). The CDR3 is 13 amino acids. The ends were cut back, 8 bases at V and 2 bases at J, with 12 bases in the middle. Germline assignment: CDR1 SNHLY and CDR2 FYNNEI.